The source of this T cell receptor (beta chain) is a study of T cell responses to AZD1222 COVID-19 vaccine. Profiled with immunoSEQ multiplex PCR; TCRdb holds only in-frame clones, not every one. The sample lists 110,000 to 150,000 clones, roughly 89% occurring once. V dropped 6 bases and J dropped 4 bases, with 12 bases sitting between them. The CDR3 covers 13 residues. Germline CDR1 is MDHEN and CDR2 is SYDVKM. This clone has a single count. Its antigen remains unknown. Study-wide points: The sample set comprised mostly white British donors with more females, and clonal diversity was possibly underestimated. Reports indicate that nearly half of spike-specific TCRs are directed at unmutated variant regions.

This chain joins TRBV28 and TRBJ1-2, with D maybe TRBD1 (5 bases). Sample: peripheral blood, taken on day 0 of AZD1222 vaccination. The clonotype originates from an adult in good health. In DNA, the CDR3 is TGTGCCAGCAGACATCCAGGGTCCTATGGCTACACCTTC. The encoded protein is CASRHPGSYGYTF.